This T cell receptor (beta chain) was identified in a study of OX40 agonist ivuxolimab in advanced cancers. The overall study: Among those enrolled, mean age was approximately 62 years (range roughly 23 to 79) and 82.7% were male. Partial responses were achieved by three patients: one hepatocellular carcinoma, two cutaneous melanoma. Patients with prior anti-PD-1, anti-PD-L1 or anti-CTLA-4 therapy were eligible; approximately 37% had some. Study-level findings and limits: At doses 0.1 to 3.0 mg/kg, CD4+ and CD8+ clones expanded.

Of note for this clone: The antigen remains unidentified.

Sequencing was performed with immunoSEQ multiplex PCR; in TCRdb, only in-frame clones are kept and a portion is missing. This sample has about 72,000 clones, with around 87% found just once. Germline values: CDR1 LNHDA, CDR2 SQIVND (reference sequence). The CDR3 sequence is 15 residues long. Trimming stripped 4 bases from V and 7 bases from J, with 18 bases between. The chain combines TRBV19 with TRBJ2-3, with a possible D match to TRBD1 (6 bases). Sequenced here: CD4+ or CD8+ T cells sorted from blood, sampled in a trial of the OX40 agonist ivuxolimab. This sequence was found in an adult with an advanced solid tumor such as melanoma, head and neck, liver or kidney cancer. The CDR3 bases are TGTGCCAGTAGTAGAGAACAGGGATGGGTAAATACGCAGTATTTT. Translated, it gives CASSREQGWVNTQYF. Complete variable domain (other parts from reference TRBV19 and TRBJ2-3): DGGITQSPKYLFRKEGQNVTLSCEQNLNHDAMYWYRQDPGQGLRLIYYSQIVNDFQKGDIAEGYSVSREKKESFPLTVTSAQKNPTAFYLCASSREQGWVNTQYFGPGTRLTVL.